The 30 T cell receptor beta chains reported below all come from one sample, sequenced in a study of breast tumors, draining lymph nodes, adjacent tissues. Breast cancer patients provided tissue from their axillary draining lymph nodes. A single record per CDR3 protein comes from TCRdb applying MiXCR to the multiplex PCR reads. The sample records 85,000 to 120,000 distinct CDR3 sequences, about 31% being singletons. Sequenced sample: axillary lymph node tissue. These receptors came from a female donor with breast cancer. Some clones in this sample may be carry-over from other donors' samples.

Comments on this clonotype: At one of its ends the junction is not consistent with the germline gene, which may arise from a read error. This chain links TRBV6-1 with TRBJ2-7; the match to TRBD1 covers 9 bases. Germline V lookup: CDR1 MNHNS, CDR2 SASEGT. The CDR3 runs 15 residues. CDR3 DNA: TGCGCCAGCAGACTCACCGGGACAGGGACCTACGAGCAGTACTTC. It yields the protein CASRLTGTGTYEQYF.

This chain joins TRBV24-1 and TRBJ2-1, with 11 bases that match TRBD2. V trimming: 4 bases; J trimming: 15 bases; junction bases outside the gene matches: 16. The germline gives CDR1 KGHDR, CDR2 SFDVKD. The CDR3 contains 16 residues. Here the CDR3 reads CATSDQRLAGNNGRFF. The CDR3 DNA reads TGTGCCACCAGTGACCAACGACTAGCGGGAAACAATGGGCGGTTCTTC.

The table lists this clonotype with many counts. This chain uses TRBV5-6 with TRBJ2-3, with D unclear. The CDR3 spans 18 residues. Germline V lookup: CDR1 SGHDT, CDR2 YYEEEE. V lost 2 bases and J lost 3, with 22 bases in between. CDR3 DNA: TGTGCCAGCAGCTTTCGCCTCGCAATACAACCGAGGACAGATACGCAGTATTTT. It specifies CASSFRLAIQPRTDTQYF.

This clonotype was seen many times. The V gene is TRBV29-1, the J gene TRBJ2-3, with a tentative D call TRBD2 (6 bases). V lost 2 bases to trimming and J lost 1 base, with 16 bases between them. Germline CDR1 and CDR2: SQVTM and ANQGSEA. The CDR3 length is 16 residues. The CDR3 here is CSVEQPRGSGTDTQYF. The CDR3 bases are TGCAGCGTTGAACAGCCACGGGGGTCTGGCACAGATACGCAGTATTTT.

This clonotype appeared many times. The rearrangement uses TRBV6-5 and TRBJ2-1; 7 bases agree with TRBD2. V was pared by 5 bases and J by 2 bases, with 6 bases of the junction left unmatched. This CDR3 is built from 15 residues. Germline V gene lookup returns CDR1 MNHEY and CDR2 SVGAGI. CDR3 DNA: TGTGCCAGCAGTAGAGCGGGAATTACCTACAATGAGCAGTTCTTC. Its translation: CASSRAGITYNEQFF.

This chain links TRBV7-8 with TRBJ1-1; 9 positions agree with TRBD1. Germline V CDR1 and CDR2: SGHVS, FQNEAQ. The ends lost 5 bases at V and 4 bases at J; junction bases unmatched: 8. CDR3 length: 15 amino acids. CDR3 sequence reads: CASSRMTGGSTEAFF. For the CDR3, the DNA is TGTGCCAGCAGCCGAATGACAGGGGGGTCCACTGAAGCTTTCTTT. Supplemented by reference TRBV7-8 and TRBJ1-1, the full variable domain reads GAGVSQSPRYKVAKRGQDVALRCDPISGHVSLFWYQQALGQGPEFLTYFQNEAQLDKSGLPSDRFFAERPEGSVSTLKIQRTQQEDSAVYLCASSRMTGGSTEAFFGQGTRLTVV.

The V call is TRBV6-6, the J call TRBJ2-5; 12 bases map to TRBD2. Per the germline V gene, CDR1 is MNHNY and CDR2 is SVGAGI (reference sequence). V lost 6 bases, J lost 5 bases, and 7 bases stayed unmatched. The length of the CDR3 is 15 residues. The CDR3 region is CASSVLAGGWETQYF. The CDR3 DNA is TGTGCCAGCAGCGTACTAGCGGGGGGTTGGGAGACCCAGTACTTC.

This clonotype was observed many times. A read error is possible here, since a much larger clone lies one base away. CDR3: CSASSSSGATVLTF. As DNA, the CDR3 is TGCAGTGCTAGTTCAAGCTCTGGGGCCACCGTCCTGACTTTC. This chain links TRBV20-1 with TRBJ2-6, with a tentative D call TRBD1 (5 bases). CDR1 and CDR2 (germline): DFQATT, SNEGSKA (reference sequence). The CDR3 sequence is 14 residues long.

This clonotype was observed at least ten times. A read error may be the cause here, since a much bigger clone is one base away. The chain joins TRBV6-5 to TRBJ1-6, with TRBD1 identical over 9 bases. The CDR3 covers 15 residues. Trimming at V came to 5 bases and at J to 10 bases, leaving 9 bases not matched to a gene. Germline CDR1 and CDR2: MNHEY and SVGAGI. CDR3 bases: TGTGCCAGCAGTCAATCGGGACAGGGTATGTCACCCCTCCACTTT. Translation: CASSQSGQGMSPLHF.

This clonotype was detected many times. The chain has TRBV6-6 and TRBJ1-2, with 7 bases aligning to TRBD1. V dropped 5 bases and J dropped 2; count of bases not matched to a gene: 11. The CDR3 consists of 16 residues. Germline assignment: CDR1 MNHNY and CDR2 SVGAGI (reference sequence). This CDR3 reads CASSPLGQVDNYGYTF. CDR3 coding DNA: TGTGCCAGCAGTCCCCTCGGACAGGTGGACAACTATGGCTACACCTTC.

This chain connects TRBV9 to TRBJ2-1; no definite D call. This CDR3 has 15 residues. Per the germline V gene, CDR1 is SGDLS and CDR2 is YYNGEE. V lost 4 bases, J lost 4 bases, and 15 bases lay in between. This chain's CDR3 is CASSLDWARYNEQFF. For the CDR3, the DNA is TGTGCCAGCAGCTTGGATTGGGCACGGTACAATGAGCAGTTCTTC.

This clonotype was seen ten or more times. The chain carries TRBV20-1 and TRBJ2-1; D call uncertain. The CDR3 contains 13 residues. CDR1 and CDR2 (germline): DFQATT, SNEGSKA (reference sequence). V was cut by 6 bases and J by 7 bases, with 16 bases left in between. The chain's CDR3 is CSARKQTYNEQFF. DNA of the CDR3: TGCAGTGCCCGAAAGCAGACGTATAATGAGCAGTTCTTC.

As to this clonotype: A much larger clone differs by one base, so this may be a read error. This CDR3 is CASSPLPTSGSQETQYF. DNA for the CDR3: TGTGCCAGCAGCCCGCTTCCGACTAGCGGGAGTCAGGAAACGCAGTATTTT. This sequence joins TRBV13 and TRBJ2-3; 12 bases align to TRBD2. The germline gives CDR1 PRHDT, CDR2 FYEKMQ (reference sequence). The CDR3 is 17 amino acids. The junction had 15 bases not matched to a gene; V was cut back by 5 bases and J by 9 bases.

A note on this clonotype: A single base separates this from a much larger clone, so it may be a read error. This sequence joins TRBV4-2 and TRBJ2-2; a possible D gene is TRBD2 (5 bases). Germline CDR1 reads LGHNA; CDR2 reads YNFKEQ. The CDR3 has 14 residues. The CDR3 region has the DNA TGTGCCAGCAGCCATACTTTGAACACCGGGGAGCTGCTTTTT. Translated: CASSHTLNTGELLF.

This sequence joins TRBV12-3 or TRBV12-4 and TRBJ1-5; maybe TRBD1 (6 bases). CDR3 length: 12 amino acids. The ends were cut back, 7 bases at V and 7 bases at J, with 11 bases in the middle. This CDR3 reads CASTAGTQPQHF. The CDR3 DNA reads TGTGCCAGCACCGCCGGGACACAGCCCCAGCATTTT.

This chain joins TRBV7-3 and TRBJ1-6; a weak D match, TRBD1 (6 bases). Trimming cost V 5 bases and J 7 bases, with 36 bases left between them. The CDR3 covers 22 residues. CDR1 and CDR2 from the germline V gene are SGHTA and FQGTGA. The CDR3: CASSHRGGTNQPQGLGNSPLHF. CDR3 DNA sequence: TGTGCCAGCAGCCACCGAGGGGGAACCAATCAGCCCCAGGGTCTCGGGAATTCACCCCTCCACTTT. The complete variable domain, with remaining parts taken from reference TRBV7-3 and TRBJ1-6, reads GAGVSQTPSNKVTEKGKYVELRCDPISGHTALYWYRQSLGQGPEFLIYFQGTGAADDSGLPNDRFFAVRPEGSVSTLKIQRTERGDSAVYLCASSHRGGTNQPQGLGNSPLHFGNGTRLTVT.

The chain employs TRBV20-1 and TRBJ1-2, with 8 positions matching TRBD1. The trim removed 6 bases at V and 4 bases at J, leaving 16 bases unmatched. Germline V gives CDR1 DFQATT, CDR2 SNEGSKA (reference sequence). CDR3 size: 16 residues. CDR3 sequence (DNA): TGCAGTGCCAGGAGTGGACAGGGAGTATTCGGCTATGGCTACACCTTC. Protein: CSARSGQGVFGYGYTF.

In the case of this clonotype: This clone may be a read error of a much larger clone one base away. The conserved phenylalanine or tryptophan is not found at the CDR3 terminus, so this likely reflects a read error. The gene calls are TRBV19 and TRBJ1-2; possible D gene TRBD1, 6 bases. Germline V gene sequence: CDR1 LNHDA, CDR2 SQIVND (reference sequence). The V end lost 4 bases, the J end lost 1 base, and 16 bases lay between the germline ends. The CDR3 runs to 16 residues. The CDR3 DNA is TGTGCCAGTAGTACCCGGGGGGGGGCCGGTAACTATGGCTACACCTCC. It codes for CASSTRGGAGNYGYTS.

Only a few counts were recorded for this clonotype. A read error may explain this, as a much larger clone is one base away. V usage is TRBV7-9 and J usage is TRBJ2-1; 12 nucleotides match TRBD2. The CDR3 is made up of 15 amino acids. The germline V gene has CDR1 SEHNR and CDR2 FQNEAQ (reference sequence). The CDR3 region has the DNA TGTGCCAGCAGCTTAGGGACTAGCGGGAACAATGAGCAGCTCTTC. As protein: CASSLGTSGNNEQLF.

As regards this clonotype: A single base separates this from a much larger clone, so it may be a read error. The chain carries TRBV27 and TRBJ2-5, with 9 bases that match TRBD1. CDR3 length equals 16 residues. Germline loops: CDR1 MNHEY, CDR2 SMNVEV (reference sequence). The V and J ends lost 9 bases and 2 bases, in that order; junction bases with no gene match: 13. CDR3 DNA: TGTGCCAGAGCGATGACAGGGGGATGGTGTCAAGAGACCCAGTACTTC. It translates to CARAMTGGWCQETQYF.

As regards this clonotype: A clone one base away is much larger, so this may be a read error. This chain connects TRBV27 to TRBJ2-7; D unclear. This CDR3 is 13 amino acids long. Germline V CDR1 and CDR2: MNHEY, SMNVEV (reference sequence). Trimming pared 8 bases from V and 9 bases from J, leaving 20 bases between. CDR3 bases: TGTGCCAGCGTAGGTCGAATGGGTCGCGGGCAGTACTTC. This encodes CASVGRMGRGQYF.

The chain couples TRBV11-3 to TRBJ2-2; D remains unclear. V was shortened by 5 bases and J by 4 bases, with 14 bases between the two germline ends. CDR3 length: 15 amino acids. Per the germline V gene, CDR1 is SGHNT and CDR2 is YENEEA. For the CDR3, the DNA is TGTGCCAGCAGCCGCTCGACGGAGACCACCGGGGAGCTGTTTTTT. Protein: CASSRSTETTGELFF.

This clonotype was detected ten times or more. The V call is TRBV7-8, the J call TRBJ1-2; no reliable D call. Germline loops: CDR1 SGHVS, CDR2 FQNEAQ. V lost 3 bases and J lost 7, with 12 bases in between. The CDR3 loop spans 13 amino acids. CDR3 in DNA: TGTGCCAGCAGCTTTGGCCGTCACTCTGGCTACACCTTC. Translating it yields CASSFGRHSGYTF.

This clonotype was seen at least ten times. The chain links TRBV6-2 or TRBV6-3 to TRBJ2-3; TRBD1 agrees at 7 bases. The V segment lost 4 bases and the J segment 0 bases; nucleotides outside the gene matches: 10. This CDR3 region has 17 residues. Germline CDR1 reads MNHEY; CDR2 reads SVGEGT. As DNA, the CDR3 is TGTGCCAGCAGTTCCCTCACCGGGACAGTGAGCACAGATACGCAGTATTTT. Translation: CASSSLTGTVSTDTQYF.

This clonotype showed up just a few times. The chain combines TRBV28 with TRBJ2-5; D gene uncertain. Germline V gives CDR1 MDHEN, CDR2 SYDVKM. The length of the CDR3 is 13 residues. V was clipped by 6 bases and J by 1 base, with 9 bases between them. The chain's CDR3 is CASRSGGQETQYF. Here the CDR3 DNA reads TGTGCCAGCAGAAGTGGCGGCCAAGAGACCCAGTACTTC.

This clonotype was picked up a small number of times. The V call is TRBV18, the J call TRBJ2-2, with D perhaps matching TRBD1 (6 bases). The ends were cut back, 3 bases at V and 6 bases at J, with 8 bases in the middle. Germline CDR1 KGHSH, CDR2 LQKENI. The CDR3 runs 13 residues. As DNA, the CDR3 is TGTGCCAGCTCACCTGGACAGCCCGGGGAGCTGTTTTTT. The encoded protein is CASSPGQPGELFF.

Ten or more counts support this clonotype. The chain employs TRBV20-1 and TRBJ2-7; D ambiguous. Trimming removed 3 bases from V and 0 bases from J, with 9 bases in between. The CDR3 runs 13 residues. Germline assignment: CDR1 DFQATT and CDR2 SNEGSKA (reference sequence). The CDR3 sequence: CSASRVSSYEQYF. In DNA, the CDR3 is TGCAGTGCTAGCCGGGTGAGCTCCTACGAGCAGTACTTC.

The rearrangement uses TRBV6-5 and TRBJ1-5; D gene uncertain. Trimming stripped 7 bases from V and 0 bases from J, with 7 bases between. Germline V CDR1 and CDR2: MNHEY, SVGAGI. CDR3 length: 13 amino acids. The DNA for the CDR3 is TGTGCCAGCATCGATTATAGCAATCAGCCCCAGCATTTT. Amino acid sequence: CASIDYSNQPQHF.

The DNA of the CDR3 is TGTGCCACCAGCGGAGGTCCTAGCTTCCAAGAGACCCAGTACTTC. Its translation is CATSGGPSFQETQYF. The V gene is TRBV15, the J gene TRBJ2-5; D possibly corresponds to TRBD2 (5 bases). V was pared by 5 bases and J by 1 base, with 14 bases between. This CDR3 has 15 amino acids. Per the germline V gene, CDR1 is LNHNV and CDR2 is YYDKDF (reference sequence).

This clonotype was detected ten times or more. The chain joins TRBV11-3 to TRBJ2-7; unclear D gene. The germline V gene encodes CDR1 SGHNT and CDR2 YENEEA. This CDR3 is 13 amino acids long. Trimming removed 1 base from V and 3 bases from J, with 7 bases in between. CDR3 bases: TGTGCCAGCAGCTTAGTAGAAGGCTACGAGCAGTACTTC. This sequence encodes CASSLVEGYEQYF.